Included here is one T cell receptor (beta chain) sequence, with context. Its antigen is undetermined. Deletions cut 3 bases from V and 3 bases from J, with 17 bases between. Germline CDR1 reads SEHNR; CDR2 reads FQNEAQ (reference sequence). The CDR3 extends over 16 amino acids. The data derive from a study of pediatric ulcerative colitis. Study-wide results and limits: Compared with controls, ulcerative colitis showed greater blood-rectum clone sharing.

Using immunoSEQ multiplex PCR, the repertoire was profiled, and TCRdb retains in-frame clones only, with some absent. The sample has around 64,000 clones; 85% to 90% are singletons. The specimen sequenced was blood. The clonotype originates from a boy younger than 18 with severe ulcerative colitis. V and J are TRBV7-9 and TRBJ2-5, with D possibly TRBD2 on 6 matching bases. This CDR3 is CASSFPSQEGKETQYF. CDR3 sequence (DNA): TGTGCCAGCAGCTTCCCTTCCCAGGAGGGGAAAGAGACCCAGTACTTC.